This passage covers 17 T cell receptor beta chains from one sample sequenced in a study of T cells expressing NK-cell markers. TCRdb reprocessed the 5' RACE reads and reports one entry per CDR3 protein, with no DNA. The table gives 300,000 or so distinct CDR3 sequences; the top ten clones make up around 4.3% of it. Material: blood T cells: a sorted CD56 or NKG2C T cell subset, CD4+ or CD8+ T cells, or bulk PBMC T cells (not recorded which). All receptors derive from a woman between 18 and 70 years old in good health.

The V gene is TRBV6-5, the J gene TRBJ2-3; TCRdb selects TRBD1, and the lack of DNA leaves this call unchecked. Germline lookup yields CDR1 MNHEY and CDR2 SVGAGI. This CDR3 is built from 17 residues. The CDR3 loop reads CASSYSTAGAPTDTQYF.

V gene TRBV20-1 combines with J gene TRBJ1-5. The CDR3 extends over 12 amino acids. Germline CDR1 reads DFQATT; CDR2 reads SNEGSKA (reference sequence). CDR3 protein: CSAPAGNQPQHF.

V gene TRBV12-3 or TRBV12-4 combines with J gene TRBJ1-4. The CDR3 extends over 15 amino acids. The chain's CDR3 is CASSLVDGSREKLFF.

The chain couples TRBV7-2 to TRBJ2-2; TCRdb names TRBD1, which stays unverified in the absence of DNA. The germline CDR1 and CDR2 sequences are SGHTA and FQGNSA. The CDR3 is 13 residues long. CDR3 region: CASSPLWDGELFF.

The chain uses TRBV6-1 and TRBJ2-7; TCRdb calls TRBD2, which cannot be checked without DNA. The CDR3 runs 16 residues. Germline V lookup: CDR1 MNHNS, CDR2 SASEGT. CDR3 amino acids: CASTTHTGRVYYEQYF.

The chain links TRBV2 to TRBJ2-3. The CDR3 has 15 residues. Per germline, CDR1 SNHLY and CDR2 FYNNEI. This CDR3 reads CASSENGVGKDTQYF.

The CDR3 here is CASSEGTESYNEQFF. The chain couples TRBV2 to TRBJ2-1; TCRdb's D call, TRBD1, is unchecked because there is no DNA. Germline V CDR1 and CDR2: SNHLY, FYNNEI. This CDR3 spans 15 amino acids.

The V call is TRBV18, the J call TRBJ2-3. The CDR3 extends over 14 amino acids. Germline CDR1 reads KGHSH; CDR2 reads LQKENI. The CDR3 loop reads CASSPNVIPDTQYF.

The rearrangement uses TRBV28 and TRBJ2-3; the TCRdb call, TRBD1, lacks DNA for checking. The CDR3 extends over 14 amino acids. The germline V gene encodes CDR1 MDHEN and CDR2 SYDVKM. CDR3 in amino acids: CASSPAGDSDTQYF.

This CDR3 is CSARDPGREQFF. This chain uses TRBV20-1 with TRBJ2-1. CDR3 length equals 12 residues. The germline V gene has CDR1 DFQATT and CDR2 SNEGSKA (reference sequence).

V gene TRBV5-1 combines with J gene TRBJ1-5; TCRdb picks TRBD1, but there is no DNA to check that call. The CDR3 is 14 amino acids. In germline, CDR1 is SGHRS, CDR2 YFSETQ. The CDR3 reads CASSLGGFNQPQHF. Supplemented by reference TRBV5-1 and TRBJ1-5, the full variable domain reads KAGVTQTPRYLIKTRGQQVTLSCSPISGHRSVSWYQQTPGQGLQFLFEYFSETQRNKGNFPGRFSGRQFSNSRSEMNVSTLELGDSALYLCASSLGGFNQPQHFGDGTRLSIL.

This chain uses TRBV10-3 with TRBJ2-5; TCRdb's assignment of TRBD1 cannot be checked, as there is no DNA. Germline CDR1 reads ENHRY; CDR2 reads SYGVKD. The CDR3 covers 16 residues. The CDR3 reads CAISESTRTGGGTQYF.

The chain recombines TRBV20-1 with TRBJ2-3; there is no DNA to check the TCRdb D call of TRBD1. CDR1 and CDR2 (germline): DFQATT, SNEGSKA (reference sequence). This CDR3 region has 15 residues. The CDR3 loop reads CSARGIRGGTDTQYF.

The V and J genes are TRBV12-3 or TRBV12-4 and TRBJ2-3; absent DNA, TCRdb's TRBD2 call cannot be checked. CDR3 size: 14 residues. CDR3 sequence reads: CASSLSPETDTQYF.

J is TRBJ2-5 and V is TRBV5-1. The CDR3 loop spans 12 amino acids. From germline, CDR1 is SGHRS and CDR2 YFSETQ. The CDR3 sequence is CASSLGQETQYF.

The CDR3 sequence: CATSNLATTSTDTQYF. The rearrangement joins TRBV2 to TRBJ2-3. This CDR3 contains 16 residues. The germline CDR1 and CDR2 sequences are SNHLY and FYNNEI.

The chain recombines TRBV7-2 with TRBJ2-5; TCRdb picks TRBD2, but there is no DNA to check that call. Germline CDR1 and CDR2: SGHTA and FQGNSA. The CDR3 covers 16 residues. The CDR3 region is CASRKKVASGTETQYF.